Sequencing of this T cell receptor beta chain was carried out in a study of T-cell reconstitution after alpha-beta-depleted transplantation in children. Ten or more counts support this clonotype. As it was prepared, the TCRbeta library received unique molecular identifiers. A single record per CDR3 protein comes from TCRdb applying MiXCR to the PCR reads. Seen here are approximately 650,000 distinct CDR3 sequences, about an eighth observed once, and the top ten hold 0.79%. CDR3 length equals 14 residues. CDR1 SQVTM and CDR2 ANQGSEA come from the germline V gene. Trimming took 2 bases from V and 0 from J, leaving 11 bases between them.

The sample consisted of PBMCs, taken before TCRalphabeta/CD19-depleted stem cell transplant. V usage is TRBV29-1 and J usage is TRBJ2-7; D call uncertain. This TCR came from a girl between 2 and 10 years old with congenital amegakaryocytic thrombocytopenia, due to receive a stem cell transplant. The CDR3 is CSVEYGDSSYEQYF. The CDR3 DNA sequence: TGCAGCGTTGAATACGGAGATAGCTCCTACGAGCAGTACTTC.